This entry lists 16 T cell receptor beta chains sequenced from one sample in a study of T cells expressing NK-cell markers. TCRdb reprocessed the 5' RACE reads, keeping one entry per CDR3 protein, no DNA. The sample includes 300,000 to 500,000 distinct CDR3 sequences. The sequencing sample was made of blood T cells: a sorted CD56 or NKG2C T cell subset, CD4+ or CD8+ T cells, or bulk PBMC T cells (not recorded which). The receptors come from a woman between 50 and 59 years old in good health.

The chain joins TRBV10-3 to TRBJ1-6; checking the TCRdb D call of TRBD1 is not possible without DNA. Looked up from germline, CDR1 is ENHRY and CDR2 is SYGVKD. The length of the CDR3 is 13 residues. This CDR3 is CATQLSTGAPLHF.

The V and J genes are TRBV7-9 and TRBJ1-4. CDR1 SEHNR and CDR2 FQNEAQ come from the germline V gene (reference sequence). This CDR3 contains 14 residues. This CDR3 reads CASSFERTNEKLFF.

V is TRBV6-1 and J is TRBJ2-1; TCRdb calls TRBD1, which cannot be checked without DNA. The CDR3 covers 16 residues. Germline assignment: CDR1 MNHNS and CDR2 SASEGT. CDR3 residues: CASSVAGWTSYNEQFF.

The rearrangement links TRBV24-1 to TRBJ2-5; the D call of TRBD2 rests on TCRdb alone, since no DNA is present to check it. This CDR3 is built from 15 residues. The germline gives CDR1 KGHDR, CDR2 SFDVKD. This chain's CDR3 is CATSDLRTAGETQYF.

The chain links TRBV3-1 to TRBJ2-2; without DNA, the TCRdb call of TRBD2 cannot be checked. Germline CDR1 is LGHDT and CDR2 is YNNKEL (reference sequence). The CDR3 sequence is 15 residues long. CDR3 sequence: CASSLSGRGTGELFF.

This chain connects TRBV6-1 to TRBJ2-2; TCRdb lists TRBD2, though no DNA is available to test this call. Germline V gives CDR1 MNHNS, CDR2 SASEGT. The CDR3 consists of 16 residues. CDR3 sequence: CASRKSGTTNTGELFF.

CDR3 in amino acids: CASSYSAGKGWKDTQYF. The chain is built from TRBV6-5 and TRBJ2-3; TCRdb names TRBD1, which stays unverified in the absence of DNA. CDR1 is MNHEY and CDR2 is SVGAGI in the germline V gene. CDR3 length: 17 amino acids.

This sequence joins TRBV20-1 and TRBJ2-3. Germline V CDR1 and CDR2: DFQATT, SNEGSKA (reference sequence). The CDR3 loop spans 17 amino acids. CDR3 region: CSASPMAESLSTDTQYF.

V usage is TRBV11-2 and J usage is TRBJ2-3; TCRdb returns TRBD2, unconfirmable since there is no DNA. Germline V gives CDR1 SGHAT, CDR2 FQNNGV. CDR3 length: 16 residues. The CDR3 here is CASSLDSGRAQDTQYF.

This chain uses TRBV7-8 with TRBJ2-6; lacking DNA, the TRBD2 call made by TCRdb goes unchecked. The CDR3 consists of 17 residues. Germline CDR1 SGHVS, CDR2 FQNEAQ. CDR3 region: CASSLNQGLAGANVLTF.

The chain employs TRBV7-8 and TRBJ2-7; the TCRdb call, TRBD1, lacks DNA for checking. This CDR3 spans 13 amino acids. The germline V gene has CDR1 SGHVS and CDR2 FQNEAQ. CDR3 sequence reads: CASSPGQFYEQYF.

This chain connects TRBV29-1 to TRBJ2-1; TCRdb's D call of TRBD2 is untestable without DNA. The CDR3 runs to 11 residues. In germline, CDR1 is SQVTM, CDR2 ANQGSEA. This CDR3 is CSVGLAGASFF.

J is TRBJ2-5 and V is TRBV27; as DNA is missing, the TRBD1 call by TCRdb cannot be tested. The CDR3 has 13 amino acids. Germline values: CDR1 MNHEY, CDR2 SMNVEV (reference sequence). The CDR3 region is CASSFREQETQYF.

The gene calls are TRBV15 and TRBJ2-5; there is no DNA to check the TCRdb D call of TRBD2. CDR1 LNHNV and CDR2 YYDKDF come from the germline V gene (reference sequence). The CDR3 extends over 16 amino acids. The CDR3 loop reads CATSRDPAGSGETQYF.

The gene calls are TRBV29-1 and TRBJ1-4. The CDR3 length is 13 residues. The germline gives CDR1 SQVTM, CDR2 ANQGSEA. This chain's CDR3 is CSVVKGHNEKLFF.

The gene calls are TRBV19 and TRBJ2-1; without DNA, the TCRdb call of TRBD1 cannot be checked. Germline CDR1 and CDR2: LNHDA and SQIVND (reference sequence). CDR3 length: 14 residues. CDR3 region: CASSIDWQGVWQFF.